This TCR beta chain was profiled in a study of CD8+ T cells in alopecia areata. Germline V gene data show CDR1 as MGHDK and CDR2 as SYGVNS. CDR3 length equals 13 residues. V trimming: 1 base; J trimming: 8 bases; junction bases outside the gene matches: 3. General study findings and limits: Scalp sample sequencing also detects resident alphabeta T cells of normal skin.

The sample holds a few counts of this clone. Its cognate antigen is unknown. Treatment meaning: oral pan-JAK inhibitor, 5-10 mg twice daily. The sequencing template was cDNA reverse transcribed from extracted RNA. The assay was immunoSEQ multiplex PCR, and TCRdb's table has in-frame clones only and misses some. The sample lists about 180,000 clones, 58% occurring once. The TCR originated in a human donor with alopecia areata. This chain links TRBV25-1 with TRBJ1-2; TRBD1 matches 8 bases. The starting material was CD4+ T cells sorted from blood, obtained at roughly week 55, from a patient treated with tofacitinib. In DNA form, the CDR3 reads TGTGCCAGCAGTGAATTCGGGGACAGGGGCTACACCTTC. The encoded protein is CASSEFGDRGYTF.